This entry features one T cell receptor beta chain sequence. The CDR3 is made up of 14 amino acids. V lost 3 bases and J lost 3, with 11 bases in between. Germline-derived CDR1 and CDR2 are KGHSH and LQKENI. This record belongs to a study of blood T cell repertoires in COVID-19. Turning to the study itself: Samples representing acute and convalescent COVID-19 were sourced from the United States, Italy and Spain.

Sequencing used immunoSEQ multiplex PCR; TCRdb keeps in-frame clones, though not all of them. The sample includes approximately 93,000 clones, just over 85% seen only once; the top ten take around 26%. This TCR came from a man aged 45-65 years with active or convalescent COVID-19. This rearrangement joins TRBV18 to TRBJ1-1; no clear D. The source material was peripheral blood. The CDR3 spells CASSPGRVDTEAFF. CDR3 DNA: TGTGCCAGCTCACCGGGGAGGGTCGACACTGAAGCTTTCTTT.